This T cell receptor (beta chain) was sequenced in a study of blood T cell repertoires in COVID-19. At the level of the study: Samples came from the United States, Italy and Spain, spanning acute and convalescent COVID-19.

Per the study methods: Amplifying reference gene primers gave estimates of nucleated cell counts. The assay was immunoSEQ multiplex PCR, and TCRdb's table has in-frame clones only and misses some. The DNA was the basis for D and trimming; V, J and clone size are from that table. The profile covers approximately 300,000 clones, with around nine tenths appearing a single time and 4.5% to 6.5% taken by the ten largest. With 2 bases removed from V and 2 bases from J, the gap between germline ends came to 13 bases. There are 15 residues in the CDR3. CDR1 and CDR2 from the germline V gene are SEHNR and FQNEAQ (reference sequence). Adults between about 18 and 89 years of age took part from fewer than 30 US areas. Among Cohort 3 donors, those recovered had two negative PCRs, clearance, or symptom resolution.

This clonotype originated in a man aged 60 to 75 who had recovered from COVID-19. V and J are TRBV7-9 and TRBJ2-7; tentatively, D is TRBD1 (6 bases). Source material: PBMCs or T cells enriched from blood (not recorded which). The CDR3 DNA reads as TGTGCCAGCAGCTTATTGGTAGGGGGAACCTACGAGCAGTACTTC. Translated: CASSLLVGGTYEQYF. Drawing the rest from reference TRBV7-9 and TRBJ2-7, the complete variable domain is DTGVSQNPRHKITKRGQNVTFRCDPISEHNRLYWYRQTLGQGPEFLTYFQNEAQLEKSRLLSDRFSAERPKGSFSTLEIQRTEQGDSAMYLCASSLLVGGTYEQYFGPGTRLTVT.